This T cell receptor beta chain emerged from a study of blood T cell repertoires in COVID-19. Study-wide context: T cells, B-cell-depleted T cells, or PBMCs provided the cDNA or gDNA that served as material.

This CDR3 contains 13 residues. CDR1 and CDR2 from the germline V gene are SGHTA and FQGNSA. V was shortened by 5 bases and J by 3 bases, with 9 bases between the two germline ends. Original processing notes: By means of reference gene primer amplification, nucleated cell counts were estimated. Some clones are missing from TCRdb's copy, which holds only in-frame ones; the method was immunoSEQ multiplex PCR. That table furnishes V, J and clone size, whereas the DNA furnished D and trimming. Here the sample spans tens of thousands of clones, about 87% being singletons. The receptor was isolated from a human donor in a cohort sampled during active COVID-19. This chain connects TRBV7-2 to TRBJ2-3; no clear D gene. Source material: peripheral blood. The CDR3 protein is CASSRGYTDTQYF. CDR3 in DNA: TGTGCCAGCAGCCGCGGATATACAGATACGCAGTATTTT.